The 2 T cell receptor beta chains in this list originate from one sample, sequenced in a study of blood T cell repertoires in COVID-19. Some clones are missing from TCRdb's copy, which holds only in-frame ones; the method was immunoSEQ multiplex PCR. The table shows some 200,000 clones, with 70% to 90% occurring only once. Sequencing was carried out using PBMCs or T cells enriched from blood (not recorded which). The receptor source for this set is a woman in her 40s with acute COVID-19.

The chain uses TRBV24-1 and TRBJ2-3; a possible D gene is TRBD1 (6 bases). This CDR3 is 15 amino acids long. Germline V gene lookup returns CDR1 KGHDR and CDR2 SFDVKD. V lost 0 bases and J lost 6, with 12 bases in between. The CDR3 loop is CATSDLAGQGDTQYF. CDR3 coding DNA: TGTGCCACCAGTGATTTGGCTGGTCAGGGGGATACGCAGTATTTT.

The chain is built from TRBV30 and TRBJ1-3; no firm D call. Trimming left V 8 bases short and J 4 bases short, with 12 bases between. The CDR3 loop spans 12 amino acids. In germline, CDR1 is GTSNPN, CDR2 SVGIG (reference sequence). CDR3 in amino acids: CAAPSPGNTIYF. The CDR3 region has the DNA TGTGCCGCCCCGAGTCCCGGAAACACCATATATTTT. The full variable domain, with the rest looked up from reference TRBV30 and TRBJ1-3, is SQTIHQWPATLVQPVGSPLSLECTVEGTSNPNLYWYRQAAGRGLQLLFYSVGIGQISSEVPQNLSASRPQDRQFILSSKKLLLSDSGFYLCAAPSPGNTIYFGEGSWLTVV.